Presented here are 28 T cell receptor beta chains from one specimen sequenced in a study of cytomegalovirus exposure and HLA in healthy donors. The primer mix had 60 Vbeta and 13 Jbeta primers. Generated by immunoSEQ multiplex PCR, the TCRdb table keeps only in-frame clones and is missing some. The repertoire holds around 230,000 clones, with about four fifths as singletons. Material: PBMCs. All receptors come from a man aged 35-49 years in good health and CMV-seropositive.

This clone turned up a few times. The chain combines TRBV5-4 with TRBJ2-1; 8 nucleotides line up with TRBD1. The CDR3 runs 15 residues. Germline values: CDR1 SGHNT, CDR2 YYREEE (reference sequence). J was trimmed by 6 bases and V by 0 bases; bases with no gene match: 5. For the CDR3, the DNA is TGTGCCAGCAGCTTGGTAGAACAGGGGGGCAATGAGCAGTTCTTC. Translated, it gives CASSLVEQGGNEQFF.

The chain is built from TRBV4-1 and TRBJ2-3; TRBD2 might be the D (5 bases). CDR3 length: 15 amino acids. Germline assignment: CDR1 MGHRA and CDR2 YSYEKL. With 0 bases removed from V and 0 bases from J, the gap between germline ends came to 7 bases. The CDR3 is CASSQEASSTDTQYF. CDR3 in DNA: TGCGCCAGCAGCCAAGAGGCTAGCAGCACAGATACGCAGTATTTT.

The chain joins TRBV28 to TRBJ1-2, with D perhaps matching TRBD1 (5 bases). The V gene lost 6 bases and the J gene lost 7 bases, with 9 bases spanning the gap. Germline V gene lookup returns CDR1 MDHEN and CDR2 SYDVKM. CDR3 length: 11 residues. The CDR3 DNA reads TGTGCCAGCAGCCGGGGGTCTGGCTACACCTTC. It encodes CASSRGSGYTF.

The rearrangement links TRBV5-6 to TRBJ2-1; 7 bases align to TRBD1. J was trimmed by 5 bases and V by 0 bases; bases with no gene match: 5. The CDR3 loop spans 15 amino acids. Germline loops: CDR1 SGHDT, CDR2 YYEEEE. The CDR3 loop reads CASSLGDRDNNEQFF. In DNA, the CDR3 is TGTGCCAGCAGCTTGGGGGACAGAGATAACAATGAGCAGTTCTTC.

The rearrangement links TRBV11-2 to TRBJ2-1, with TRBD2 matching 10 bases. This CDR3 spans 17 amino acids. The V gene end was trimmed by 4 bases and the J gene end by 10 bases; junction bases not matched to a gene: 16. Germline lookup yields CDR1 SGHAT and CDR2 FQNNGV. The CDR3 here is CASSSGTSGRAGREQFF. CDR3 nucleotide sequence: TGTGCCAGCAGCTCCGGGACCAGCGGGAGGGCCGGTCGGGAGCAGTTCTTC.

The chain uses TRBV6-1 and TRBJ2-3, with D possibly TRBD2 on 6 matching bases. The CDR3 is 14 amino acids. The germline CDR1 and CDR2 sequences are MNHNS and SASEGT. V lost 0 bases and J 4 bases, leaving 8 bases between the germline ends. The CDR3 region is CASSEAPGADTQYF. The CDR3 coding sequence is TGTGCCAGCAGTGAAGCGCCGGGGGCAGATACGCAGTATTTT.

This chain uses TRBV10-1 with TRBJ2-7; 9 nucleotides line up with TRBD2. V shed 0 bases and J 3 bases; nucleotides not matched to a gene: 3. The CDR3 loop spans 15 amino acids. Germline V gene sequence: CDR1 WNHNN, CDR2 SYGVQD (reference sequence). CDR3 sequence reads: CASSESTSGLYEQYF. Written as DNA, the CDR3 is TGCGCCAGCAGTGAGTCGACTAGCGGCCTCTACGAGCAGTACTTC.

This clone has only one observation. The chain is built from TRBV5-6 and TRBJ2-5; tentative D call: TRBD2 (6 bases). The last part of the DNA fits TRBJ2-7 better; the J call may be wrong. The CDR3 contains 15 residues. The V gene's germline CDR1 is SGHDT and CDR2 YYEEEE. The CDR3 protein is CASSLRTIFSYEQYF. In nucleotides, the CDR3 is TGTGCCAGCAGCTTGAGGACTATCTTCTCCTACGAGCAGTACTTC.

This clone was recorded a few times. CDR3 nucleotide sequence: TGTGCCAGCAGCTTTACTCAGGGTTACGAGCAGTACGTC. It encodes CASSFTQGYEQYV. The V call is TRBV6-5, the J call TRBJ2-7, with a weak D call TRBD1 (5 bases). The CDR3 is made up of 13 amino acids. Trimming pared 6 bases from V and 4 bases from J, leaving 13 bases between. Germline values: CDR1 MNHEY, CDR2 SVGAGI.

The rearrangement joins TRBV5-8 to TRBJ1-6, with D tentatively TRBD1 (5 bases). This CDR3 spans 16 amino acids. The germline V and J ends were trimmed by 1 base and 7 bases, with 15 bases remaining between them. From germline, CDR1 is SGHTS and CDR2 YDEGEE. In DNA, the CDR3 is TGTGCCAGCAGCTTGCCGGTGAGACGGGGGAATTCACCCCTCCACTTT. Translating gives CASSLPVRRGNSPLHF.

This clone appeared a few times. This chain connects TRBV7-3 to TRBJ2-2; TRBD2 matches 9 bases. The V segment lost 8 bases and the J segment 5 bases; nucleotides outside the gene matches: 12. The germline V gene has CDR1 SGHTA and CDR2 FQGTGA. The CDR3 covers 16 residues. For the CDR3, the DNA is TGTGCCAGCGAGGAGGGTAGCGGGAGCGGAACCGGGGAGCTGTTTTTT. It yields the protein CASEEGSGSGTGELFF.

The CDR3 DNA follows: TGCGCCAGCAGAGGGATCGGGGACACTGAAGCTTTCTTT. It is translated as CASRGIGDTEAFF. The rearrangement joins TRBV5-1 to TRBJ1-1; D remains ambiguous. This CDR3 contains 13 residues. Germline loops: CDR1 SGHRS, CDR2 YFSETQ. Between the trimmed V and J ends, which lost 5 bases and 3 bases, there was a span of 11 bases.

The CDR3 is CASGLTGSYNSPLHF. The CDR3 region has the DNA TGTGCTAGTGGTTTGACGGGAAGCTATAATTCACCCCTCCACTTT. V usage is TRBV12-5 and J usage is TRBJ1-6; D not resolved. Deletions cut 2 bases from V and 3 bases from J, with 8 bases between. The CDR3 is made up of 15 amino acids. Germline assignment: CDR1 LGHNT and CDR2 FRNRAP.

The rearrangement links TRBV5-1 to TRBJ2-1; 10 bases agree with TRBD2. CDR1 is SGHRS, CDR2 YFSETQ, per germline. CDR3 length: 15 amino acids. The trim removed 3 bases at V and 2 bases at J, leaving 2 bases unmatched. The CDR3 is CASSSLAGAYNEQFF. CDR3 in DNA: TGCGCCAGCAGCTCGCTAGCGGGGGCCTACAATGAGCAGTTCTTC.

The V and J genes are TRBV9 and TRBJ1-3; D is unresolved. The V end lost 3 bases, the J end lost 6 bases, and 7 bases lay between the germline ends. The CDR3 loop spans 12 amino acids. In germline, CDR1 is SGDLS, CDR2 YYNGEE. The CDR3 spells CASSDSPNTIYF. Written as DNA, the CDR3 is TGTGCCAGCAGCGACAGCCCAAACACCATATATTTT.

The genes are TRBV5-1 and TRBJ2-3; 9 bases line up with TRBD1. The germline gives CDR1 SGHRS, CDR2 YFSETQ. The CDR3 covers 15 residues. The ends lost 0 bases at V and 6 bases at J; junction bases unmatched: 5. The CDR3, as DNA: TGCGCCAGCAGCTTGGGGGACAGGGAAGGGGATACGCAGTATTTT. Translation: CASSLGDREGDTQYF.

The J gene is TRBJ1-2, the V gene TRBV5-6; TRBD1 might be the D (6 bases). The V end was cut by 2 bases, the J end by 5 bases, with 19 bases between. The germline V gene encodes CDR1 SGHDT and CDR2 YYEEEE. The CDR3 runs to 16 residues. In nucleotides, the CDR3 is TGTGCCAGCAGCTTTGACAGGCGTGGTGGTGCTTATGGCTACACCTTC. Translated: CASSFDRRGGAYGYTF.

The chain has TRBV21-1 and TRBJ2-7; the D segment call TRBD2 is taken from the table without a DNA check. TRBV21-1 is a listed pseudogene. The length of the CDR3 is 13 residues. CDR3: CASRGDSIYEQYF. The CDR3 DNA reads TGTGCCAGCAGAGGGGACTCGATATACGAGCAGTACTTC.

The V and J genes are TRBV7-8 and TRBJ2-7; no clear D. This CDR3 spans 14 amino acids. V lost 2 bases and J lost 6, with 14 bases in between. The germline gives CDR1 SGHVS, CDR2 FQNEAQ. The CDR3 DNA sequence: TGTGCCAGCAGCTTAAGTGGGCCTATTAGCGAGCAGTACGTC. Translating gives CASSLSGPISEQYV.

The V gene is TRBV6-5, the J gene TRBJ2-7; TRBD2 matches at 14 bases. CDR3 length: 15 residues. From germline, CDR1 is MNHEY and CDR2 SVGAGI. Trimming at V came to 6 bases and at J to 2 bases, leaving 3 bases not matched to a gene. CDR3 residues: CASSQTSGRAYEQYF. The CDR3 DNA reads TGTGCCAGCAGCCAGACTAGCGGGAGGGCCTACGAGCAGTACTTC.

The CDR3 loop is CASWRGLGKGEQYV. Here the CDR3 DNA reads TGTGCCAGCTGGAGAGGACTTGGGAAGGGCGAGCAGTACGTC. The chain uses TRBV2 and TRBJ2-7, with a weak D call TRBD2 (5 bases). Germline CDR1 is SNHLY and CDR2 is FYNNEI. The ends were cut back, 8 bases at V and 6 bases at J, with 20 bases in the middle. CDR3 length equals 14 residues.

The CDR3 nucleotides read TGTGCCAGCAGCTTAGGCAGGGGGCTTGGCTACACCTTC. This sequence encodes CASSLGRGLGYTF. The chain uses TRBV13 and TRBJ1-2; 8 nucleotides align to TRBD1. V gave up 0 bases and J gave up 7 bases; unmatched junction bases: 1. The CDR3 sequence is 13 residues long. The germline V gene encodes CDR1 PRHDT and CDR2 FYEKMQ (reference sequence). Full variable domain (missing parts from reference TRBV13 and TRBJ1-2): AAGVIQSPRHLIKEKRETATLKCYPIPRHDTVYWYQQGPGQDPQFLISFYEKMQSDKGSIPDRFSAQQFSDYHSELNMSSLELGDSALYFCASSLGRGLGYTFGSGTRLTVV.

V is TRBV4-1 and J is TRBJ2-1; 8 bases are a match to TRBD2. Looked up from germline, CDR1 is MGHRA and CDR2 is YSYEKL. V lost 1 base and J lost 8; bases outside the gene matches: 10. The CDR3 consists of 16 residues. CDR3 DNA sequence: TGCGCCAGCAGCCAAGGAACCGGGACTAGATCTGATGAGCAGTTCTTC. Encoded protein: CASSQGTGTRSDEQFF.

V and J are TRBV2 and TRBJ2-7; 9 bases align to TRBD1. This CDR3 is 15 amino acids long. CDR1 is SNHLY, CDR2 FYNNEI, per germline. The ends lost 5 bases at V and 6 bases at J; junction bases unmatched: 11. The CDR3: CASSTMTGGGGEQYF. CDR3 in DNA: TGTGCCAGCAGTACGATGACAGGGGGAGGTGGCGAGCAGTACTTC.

The gene calls are TRBV27 and TRBJ2-7; a possible D gene is TRBD1 (6 bases). The CDR3 is made up of 11 amino acids. Trimming shortened V by 8 bases and J by 9 bases, and 14 bases separated the two germline ends. Germline values: CDR1 MNHEY, CDR2 SMNVEV (reference sequence). CDR3 in amino acids: CASPSGAMQYF. For the CDR3, the DNA is TGTGCCAGCCCTTCAGGGGCTATGCAGTACTTC.

This clone came up once. The J gene is TRBJ1-5, the V gene TRBV5-6; D not resolved. V lost 4 bases, J lost 4 bases, and 12 bases lay in between. The CDR3 contains 14 residues. CDR1 is SGHDT and CDR2 is YYEEEE in the germline V gene. In DNA form, the CDR3 reads TGTGCCAGCAGCCAGTGGGAGTTAAATCAGCCCCAGCATTTT. This encodes CASSQWELNQPQHF.

The V and J genes are TRBV5-1 and TRBJ2-2, with 10 bases that match TRBD1. The CDR3 loop spans 15 amino acids. Germline V gives CDR1 SGHRS, CDR2 YFSETQ. J was trimmed by 5 bases and V by 3 bases; bases with no gene match: 4. The CDR3 reads CASSWDRGGTGELFF. The CDR3 DNA is TGCGCCAGCAGCTGGGACAGGGGAGGAACCGGGGAGCTGTTTTTT. Full variable domain (outside the CDR3, taken from reference TRBV5-1 and TRBJ2-2): KAGVTQTPRYLIKTRGQQVTLSCSPISGHRSVSWYQQTPGQGLQFLFEYFSETQRNKGNFPGRFSGRQFSNSRSEMNVSTLELGDSALYLCASSWDRGGTGELFFGEGSRLTVL.

The rearrangement links TRBV5-1 to TRBJ2-1; 11 bases line up with TRBD2. The length of the CDR3 is 16 residues. CDR1 SGHRS and CDR2 YFSETQ come from the germline V gene. Unmatched junction bases numbered 8, after V lost 4 bases and J lost 5 bases. CDR3 coding DNA: TGCGCCAGCAGCGCCCTAGCGGGAGGTAACCACAATGAGCAGTTCTTC. It encodes CASSALAGGNHNEQFF.